Listed here are 32 T cell receptor beta chains from one sample, sequenced in a study of neurological immune-mediated disorders (dated by TCRdb to between 2018 and 2021). Libraries were made using 5' RACE. Data came from an Illumina HiSeq 2500. TCRdb reanalyzed the raw reads on its own, using fastp at Q25 for trimming and MiXCR for clone calling, and kept in-frame beta chains. Merged by CDR3 protein, the rows form single entries marked with the most common genes and DNA. The sample has tens of thousands of distinct CDR3 sequences on record, around 3.6% of them singletons. The top ten clones comprise approximately 3.1% of the sample. Sequenced sample: PBMCs. These receptors were collected from a woman in her thirties with multiple sclerosis.

This clonotype was seen at least ten times. V usage is TRBV7-9 and J usage is TRBJ1-3, with D possibly TRBD1 on 5 matching bases. CDR1 and CDR2 (germline): SEHNR, FQNEAQ (reference sequence). The CDR3 covers 17 residues. V was shortened by 2 bases and J by 0 bases, with 14 bases between the two germline ends. CDR3 sequence reads: CASSLFGMGDSGNTIYF. The CDR3 region has the DNA TGTGCCAGCAGCTTATTCGGCATGGGGGACTCTGGAAACACCATATATTTT.

Remarks on this clonotype: A read error may be the cause here, since a much bigger clone is one base away. The chain uses TRBV20-1 and TRBJ2-3; the D is unclear. CDR3 length equals 12 residues. Germline CDR1 and CDR2: DFQATT and SNEGSKA (reference sequence). Trimming cost V 5 bases and J 2 bases, with 8 bases left between them. The CDR3 coding sequence is TGCAGTGCTGGCACTCTCACAGATACGCAGTATTTT. Its translation is CSAGTLTDTQYF.

In this sample, this clonotype turned up many times. The DNA of the CDR3 is TGCGCCAGCAGCTTGGAGGCTAGATCAGATACGCAGTATTTT. Its protein product is CASSLEARSDTQYF. This rearrangement joins TRBV5-1 to TRBJ2-3; D remains ambiguous. Germline CDR1 and CDR2: SGHRS and YFSETQ. This CDR3 contains 14 residues. With 0 bases removed from V and 4 bases from J, the gap between germline ends came to 9 bases.

This clonotype was seen repeatedly, ten times or more. The genes are TRBV5-6 and TRBJ1-1; D is possibly TRBD1 (6 bases). CDR1 SGHDT and CDR2 YYEEEE come from the germline V gene. V shed 3 bases and J shed 2 bases, with 17 bases lying between them. The CDR3 length is 16 residues. CDR3: CASSSRPGHLNTEAFF. As DNA, the CDR3 is TGTGCCAGCAGCTCGAGGCCGGGACACCTAAACACTGAAGCTTTCTTT.

This clonotype was counted at least ten times. The chain is built from TRBV7-3 and TRBJ2-5, with a tentative D call TRBD2 (7 bases). The CDR3 contains 15 residues. Germline V lookup: CDR1 SGHTA, CDR2 FQGTGA. V lost 2 bases, J lost 2 bases, and 12 bases lay in between. This CDR3 is CASSLLGGAQETQYF. DNA of the CDR3: TGTGCCAGCAGCTTATTAGGGGGGGCTCAAGAGACCCAGTACTTC.

This clonotype was recorded at least ten times. V usage is TRBV20-1 and J usage is TRBJ1-1; no reliable D call. Germline V lookup: CDR1 DFQATT, CDR2 SNEGSKA (reference sequence). With 5 bases removed from V and 3 bases from J, the gap between germline ends came to 10 bases. CDR3 length: 12 residues. The CDR3 DNA reads TGCAGTGCTGTAGCTCGTTACACTGAAGCTTTCTTT. Protein: CSAVARYTEAFF.

The rearrangement uses TRBV7-9 and TRBJ2-1; 8 bases align to TRBD1. The CDR3 covers 17 residues. Trimming at V came to 5 bases and at J to 0 bases, leaving 9 bases not matched to a gene. Germline values: CDR1 SEHNR, CDR2 FQNEAQ (reference sequence). The CDR3 DNA follows: TGTGCCAGCAGCGCAGAACAGGGGGGAGGCTCCTACAATGAGCAGTTCTTC. Protein: CASSAEQGGGSYNEQFF.

This rearrangement joins TRBV5-1 to TRBJ2-3; possibly TRBD2 for D (5 bases). Germline loops: CDR1 SGHRS, CDR2 YFSETQ. Trimming took off 0 bases at V and 1 base at J, with 15 bases between the two ends. The CDR3 contains 17 residues. The CDR3 region is CASSLGMEDRGTDTQYF. DNA of the CDR3: TGCGCCAGCAGCTTGGGGATGGAGGACCGGGGCACAGATACGCAGTATTTT.

This clonotype showed up just a few times. V gene TRBV6-5 combines with J gene TRBJ1-1; perhaps TRBD1 as D (5 bases). The length of the CDR3 is 14 residues. CDR1 and CDR2 from the germline V gene are MNHEY and SVGAGI. V lost 4 bases and J lost 4, with 13 bases in between. The CDR3 is CASSSWTGGTEAFF. CDR3 nucleotide sequence: TGTGCCAGCAGTTCCTGGACGGGGGGCACTGAAGCTTTCTTT.

This clonotype was seen ten or more times. The rearrangement joins TRBV7-9 to TRBJ1-2, with TRBD1 as a possible D gene (5 bases). This CDR3 region has 16 residues. Germline assignment: CDR1 SEHNR and CDR2 FQNEAQ (reference sequence). The V end lost 5 bases, the J end lost 5 bases, and 21 bases lay between the germline ends. CDR3 loop: CASSPPGAFPSYGYTF. The CDR3 bases are TGTGCCAGCAGCCCTCCCGGGGCCTTCCCCTCTTATGGCTACACCTTC.

This clonotype has a count of ten or more. J is TRBJ1-4 and V is TRBV6-6, with D uncertain. Germline CDR1 MNHNY, CDR2 SVGAGI (reference sequence). The CDR3 loop spans 14 amino acids. Trimming shortened V by 7 bases and J by 8 bases, and 17 bases separated the two germline ends. The CDR3 sequence is CASTSALGREKLFF. CDR3 nucleotides: TGTGCCAGCACCTCGGCCCTGGGGAGGGAAAAACTGTTTTTT.

This clonotype has at least ten counts. The V call is TRBV20-1, the J call TRBJ1-1, with 10 bases fitting TRBD1. The CDR3 sequence is 13 residues long. The germline V gene has CDR1 DFQATT and CDR2 SNEGSKA (reference sequence). J gave up 4 bases and V 3 bases, and 2 bases lay outside the gene matches. The CDR3 region is CSASGTGVTEAFF. The CDR3 region has the DNA TGCAGTGCTAGCGGGACAGGGGTCACTGAAGCTTTCTTT.

This clonotype was detected many times. The gene calls are TRBV10-3 and TRBJ2-1, with D possibly TRBD2 on 6 matching bases. V lost 3 bases and J 9 bases, leaving 21 bases between the germline ends. The CDR3 has 16 residues. Germline values: CDR1 ENHRY, CDR2 SYGVKD. The CDR3 DNA reads TGTGCCATCAGTGACACCGGGAGTGGCCCAGGTGGTGAGCAGTTCTTC. It yields the protein CAISDTGSGPGGEQFF.

The sample holds many counts of this clonotype. The J gene is TRBJ2-1, the V gene TRBV7-2, with D hard to call. This CDR3 comprises 13 residues. V gave up 1 base and J gave up 2 bases, with 3 bases separating them. The germline V gene encodes CDR1 SGHTA and CDR2 FQGNSA. CDR3 nucleotide sequence: TGTGCCAGCAGCTTAGATACCTACAATGAGCAGTTCTTC. Protein sequence: CASSLDTYNEQFF.

This clonotype was seen repeatedly, ten times or more. The chain combines TRBV2 with TRBJ1-1; TRBD1 aligns across 7 bases. The CDR3 runs to 15 residues. Trimming removed 5 bases from V and 5 bases from J; junction bases left unmatched: 11. Germline CDR1 reads SNHLY; CDR2 reads FYNNEI. The CDR3 DNA is TGTGCCAGCAGTCAGCAGGGGGTTTGGGGAACTGAAGCTTTCTTT. It yields the protein CASSQQGVWGTEAFF.

At least ten counts were recorded for this clonotype. V and J are TRBV18 and TRBJ1-1, with D possibly matching TRBD1 (6 bases). The CDR3 is 15 residues long. Germline CDR1 and CDR2: KGHSH and LQKENI. V was pared by 6 bases and J by 3 bases, with 17 bases between. This chain's CDR3 is CASSLPQGWDTEAFF. The DNA for the CDR3 is TGTGCCAGCTCCCTACCACAGGGTTGGGACACTGAAGCTTTCTTT.

This clonotype was detected many times. This chain joins TRBV7-9 and TRBJ2-2, with D hard to call. In germline, CDR1 is SEHNR, CDR2 FQNEAQ (reference sequence). The V end was cut by 3 bases, the J end by 3 bases, with 8 bases between. The CDR3 sequence is 14 residues long. CDR3 amino acids: CASSFYGDTGELFF. CDR3 nucleotide sequence: TGTGCCAGCAGCTTTTATGGGGACACCGGGGAGCTGTTTTTT.

This clonotype was counted ten times or more. The chain recombines TRBV3-1 with TRBJ2-5; TRBD2 agrees at 12 bases. V lost 4 bases to trimming and J lost 5 bases; unmatched junction nucleotides: 5. The CDR3 extends over 15 amino acids. Germline loops: CDR1 LGHDT, CDR2 YNNKEL (reference sequence). CDR3 DNA sequence: TGTGCCAGCAGCCTCCGGACTAGCGGGGTGGAGACCCAGTACTTC. It translates to CASSLRTSGVETQYF.

This clonotype was recorded at least ten times. The chain couples TRBV6-5 to TRBJ2-2; no clear D. Per the germline V gene, CDR1 is MNHEY and CDR2 is SVGAGI. The CDR3 has 13 amino acids. The V and J ends lost 1 base and 8 bases respectively, with 8 bases between them. The CDR3 here is CASSYLAAGELFF. CDR3 DNA sequence: TGTGCCAGCAGTTACTTAGCCGCGGGGGAGCTGTTTTTT.

This clonotype was observed at least ten times. V usage is TRBV5-1 and J usage is TRBJ1-2; D is perhaps TRBD1 (6 bases). The germline CDR1 and CDR2 sequences are SGHRS and YFSETQ. This CDR3 contains 14 residues. Between the trimmed V and J ends, which lost 4 bases and 3 bases, there was a span of 13 bases. The CDR3 DNA reads TGCGCCAGCAGCCCGGGGGCCAAGGACTATGGCTACACCTTC. Translation gives CASSPGAKDYGYTF.

Concerning this clonotype itself: Given the absence of the conserved phenylalanine or tryptophan at the CDR3 end, a read error is likely. V gene TRBV5-1 combines with J gene TRBJ1-4; no firm D call. The CDR3 totals 14 residues. With 5 bases removed from V and 7 bases from J, the gap between germline ends came to 15 bases. Germline V gene data show CDR1 as SGHRS and CDR2 as YFSETQ. CDR3 in DNA: TGCGCCAGCAGTCGGCAGGAATCTTCTGAAAAACTGTTTTGT. This codes for CASSRQESSEKLFC.

There are many counts of this clonotype. The chain employs TRBV7-2 and TRBJ2-3; 8 bases line up with TRBD2. This CDR3 has 16 residues. Losses at the gene ends were 0 bases for V and 1 base for J; bases not matched to a gene: 3. Germline V gene sequence: CDR1 SGHTA, CDR2 FQGNSA. The CDR3: CASSLAPAGGTDTQYF. In nucleotides, the CDR3 is TGTGCCAGCAGCTTAGCACCAGCGGGAGGCACAGATACGCAGTATTTT.

This clonotype was seen at least ten times. The chain employs TRBV5-1 and TRBJ2-3, with 7 bases matching TRBD2. CDR1 SGHRS and CDR2 YFSETQ come from the germline V gene. V was pared by 0 bases and J by 1 base, with 5 bases of the junction left unmatched. The CDR3 length is 16 residues. The CDR3 DNA is TGCGCCAGCAGCTTGGAGCGGGGAGGGGGCACAGATACGCAGTATTTT. As protein: CASSLERGGGTDTQYF.

This clonotype counts as medium-sized. The chain joins TRBV5-1 to TRBJ1-4; D is undetermined. Germline V gene sequence: CDR1 SGHRS, CDR2 YFSETQ. This CDR3 spans 14 amino acids. V lost 0 bases and J 0 bases, leaving 3 bases between the germline ends. CDR3 amino acids: CASSLDTTNEKLFF. The CDR3 DNA sequence: TGCGCCAGCAGCTTGGACACAACTAATGAAAAACTGTTTTTT.

The rearrangement uses TRBV11-2 and TRBJ1-6; tentative D call: TRBD1 (5 bases). The CDR3 contains 16 residues. Looked up from germline, CDR1 is SGHAT and CDR2 is FQNNGV. The V and J ends lost 5 bases and 7 bases respectively, with 18 bases between them. Written as DNA, the CDR3 is TGTGCCAGCAGCCGATTGAGGGAGGGGCTGAATTCACCCCTCCACTTT. This encodes CASSRLREGLNSPLHF.

This clonotype showed up many times. J is TRBJ1-4 and V is TRBV5-1; 7 bases are shared with TRBD1. Germline V CDR1 and CDR2: SGHRS, YFSETQ. J was trimmed by 8 bases and V by 4 bases; bases with no gene match: 5. This CDR3 comprises 13 residues. The DNA for the CDR3 is TGCGCCAGCAGCAACAGGGGAGGGGAAAAACTGTTTTTT. Translated, it gives CASSNRGGEKLFF.

This clonotype came up many times. V and J are TRBV7-6 and TRBJ2-3; 7 positions agree with TRBD2. The CDR3 covers 14 residues. The V gene's germline CDR1 is SGHVS and CDR2 FNYEAQ. J lost 4 bases, V lost 3 bases, and 4 bases had no gene match. In DNA, the CDR3 is TGTGCCAGCAGCTTGAGGGAGGGATCAGATACGCAGTATTTT. Translating gives CASSLREGSDTQYF.

This clonotype was counted ten times or more. A read error is possible here, since a much larger clone lies one base away. V and J are TRBV28 and TRBJ2-1; D uncertain. Germline lookup yields CDR1 MDHEN and CDR2 SYDVKM. Deletions cut 4 bases from V and 8 bases from J, with 12 bases between. The CDR3 length is 13 residues. CDR3 nucleotides: TGTGCCAGCAGTTATCAGATGGAAGATGAGCAGTTCTTC. It translates to CASSYQMEDEQFF.

Notes on this clonotype: Since no conserved phenylalanine or tryptophan closes the CDR3, a read error is the likely cause. The chain has TRBV12-3 or TRBV12-4 and TRBJ1-3, with TRBD1 as a possible D gene (6 bases). This CDR3 spans 14 amino acids. Trimming removed 3 bases from V and 2 bases from J, with 8 bases in between. CDR3 amino acids: CASSFSGAGNTIYN. DNA for the CDR3: TGTGCCAGCAGTTTTTCAGGGGCTGGAAACACCATATATAAT.

Of note for this clonotype: A much bigger clone sits one base away, suggesting this may be a read error. V and J are TRBV3-1 and TRBJ2-7; no reliable D call. This CDR3 spans 13 amino acids. Germline V gene sequence: CDR1 LGHDT, CDR2 YNNKEL (reference sequence). In nucleotides, the CDR3 is TGTGCCAGCAGCCAAGGACACCTCTACGATCAGTACTTC. This encodes CASSQGHLYDQYF.

This clonotype was recorded many times. The chain carries TRBV5-1 and TRBJ2-3; D unresolved. Germline V lookup: CDR1 SGHRS, CDR2 YFSETQ. The ends were cut back, 4 bases at V and 0 bases at J, with 9 bases in the middle. The CDR3 totals 14 residues. CDR3 sequence (DNA): TGCGCCAGCAGCCTCCCGGGCAGCACAGATACGCAGTATTTT. Residues: CASSLPGSTDTQYF.

This clonotype has a count of ten or more. V is TRBV15 and J is TRBJ1-2; D uncertain. The CDR3 is made up of 13 amino acids. Germline CDR1 and CDR2: LNHNV and YYDKDF (reference sequence). Trimming pared 2 bases from V and 7 bases from J, leaving 11 bases between. The chain's CDR3 is CATSRYQTAGYTF. The CDR3 DNA reads as TGTGCCACCAGCAGATACCAGACTGCTGGCTACACCTTC.